This T cell receptor beta chain is drawn from a study of cytomegalovirus exposure and HLA in healthy donors. Study context: According to later analysis, the same platform produced the 120 validation and about 630 first-cohort repertoires. Points from the study as a whole: The study recorded 150 to 200 TCR beta chains that were cytomegalovirus-associated. Specificity for CMV antigens was confirmed in vitro for a few of the CMV-associated chains.

Assay used: immunoSEQ multiplex PCR; TCRdb lists only in-frame clones, some missing. The sample records 60,000 to 80,000 clones, 85% being singletons. As to this clone: The antigen remains unidentified.

CDR1 is KGHSH and CDR2 is LQKENI in the germline V gene. The CDR3 is 15 amino acids. The V and J ends lost 4 bases and 4 bases, in that order; junction bases with no gene match: 7. Sequenced material: PBMCs. This receptor was obtained from a young man in good health and CMV-seronegative. The chain couples TRBV18 to TRBJ2-3; 8 nucleotides align to TRBD1. CDR3 nucleotides: TGTGCCAGCTCACTAGGCCAGGGGGCCGCAGATACGCAGTATTTT. Translated: CASSLGQGAADTQYF.